A selection of T cell receptor beta chains follows, all from one sample in a study of beta chain features in type 1 diabetes. Libraries were prepared by immunoSEQ multiplex PCR; TCRdb keeps only in-frame clonotypes and omits some of them. The data show 860,000 or so clones, about a sixth seen once. Sequencing used naive CD4+ T cells from blood. All receptors come from a woman aged 18-29 years in good health. Each CDR3 is given with its conserved first and last residue. A D gene is named only where the DNA matches it firmly. Where a row states a size, it is once, few, many or the class of an expanded clone; other rows omit it.

abundance	v_gene	j_gene	d_gene	CDR3nt	CDR3aa
.	TRBV5-4	TRBJ2-3	TRBD2	TGTGCCAGCAGCCGACCCCTATCATATTCAGGTAGCGGGAGGCCAGATACGCAGTATTTT	CASSRPLSYSGSGRPDTQYF
few	TRBV11-2	TRBJ2-7	TRBD2	TGTGCCAGCAGCTTAGTTGGCGGGAGGACCTACGAGCAGTACTTC	CASSLVGGRTYEQYF
few	TRBV2	TRBJ1-5	TRBD1	TGTGCCAGCAGTGGGGACAGCCTAATTCAGCCCCAGCATTTT	CASSGDSLIQPQHF
few	TRBV5-1	TRBJ2-1	.	TGCGCCAGCAGCTTGGGGGCCGACCCCTACAATGAGCAGTTCTTC	CASSLGADPYNEQFF
.	TRBV19	TRBJ2-1	.	TGTGCCAGTAGGATCGGAGGGCGCTCCTACAATGAGCAGTTCTTC	CASRIGGRSYNEQFF
.	TRBV27	TRBJ2-7	.	TGTGCCAGCAGTTTATCCGGATCAGGGCGAAACGAGCAGTACTTC	CASSLSGSGRNEQYF
few	TRBV10-3	TRBJ1-3	TRBD1	TGTGCCATCAGTGTGGACAGGGGAAACACCATATATTTT	CAISVDRGNTIYF
few	TRBV28	TRBJ2-7	.	TGTGCCAGCAGCCAAGCCCGGGGACCTCTCGAGCAGTACTTC	CASSQARGPLEQYF
few	TRBV5-4	TRBJ2-7	.	TGTGCCAGCAGCTCGGACCCGGGACTCGGGCAGTACTTC	CASSSDPGLGQYF
.	TRBV4-3	TRBJ2-1	TRBD2	TGCGCCAGCAGCCAAGGCTCCGCCGGGACTAGCCGTGAGCAGTTCTTC	CASSQGSAGTSREQFF
.	TRBV28	TRBJ2-1	.	TGTGCCAGCAGTCAGGGAAGCTCCTACAATGAGCAGTTCTTC	CASSQGSSYNEQFF
.	TRBV28	TRBJ2-7	.	TGTGCCAGCAGTGGCTCAGGGTTCGTTTTCCCCGAGCAGTACTTC	CASSGSGFVFPEQYF
.	TRBV9	TRBJ1-2	.	TGTGCCAGCAGCGTAGCCCCTGGGTCCCGCTATGGCTACACCTTC	CASSVAPGSRYGYTF
many	TRBV10-3	TRBJ1-5	TRBD1	TGTGCCATCGGGACAGCAAGCAATCAGCCCCAGCATTTT	CAIGTASNQPQHF